This record covers a single T cell receptor beta chain. Antigen specificity is unknown. For the second PCR, which ran for about 7 to 11 cycles, a sample-barcoded 5' primer and a J-beta primer mix were used. One entry per CDR3 protein results from TCRdb running MiXCR on the 5' RACE reads. Among approximately 1,700,000 distinct CDR3 sequences listed, more than 35% were seen once. V was pared by 2 bases and J by 6 bases, with 14 bases between. CDR1 is MGHRA and CDR2 is YSYEKL in the germline V gene. The length of the CDR3 is 14 residues. This sample is drawn from a study of blood T cells in healthy people across ages. General study points: Estimates drawn from one million T cells were deemed to understate diversity.

Sequences were obtained from blood. The gene calls are TRBV4-1 and TRBJ2-7; maybe TRBD2 (6 bases). The sequence was obtained from a human donor in good health. CDR3 protein: CASSQTRGETEQYF. CDR3 nucleotides: TGCGCCAGCAGCCAAACGCGGGGCGAGACCGAGCAGTACTTC.